The 13 T cell receptor beta chains listed next were all sequenced from one sample in a study of a mutant IDH1 vaccine in newly diagnosed glioma. Their recognized antigens are unknown. Sequenced by immunoSEQ multiplex PCR; TCRdb stores in-frame clones only, minus some. The sample lists roughly 51,000 clones, approximately 79% occurring once. Time point indicated: week 35, safety follow-up. Every vaccination contained 300 ug of the mutant IDH1 20-mer peptide and was paired with topical imiquimod. The source material was PBMCs, sampled from a glioma patient whose treatment included an IDH1 peptide vaccine. These receptor sequences come from a man aged 40-50 years with glioma.

This chain connects TRBV25-1 to TRBJ1-4; 10 nucleotides align to TRBD1. CDR1 is MGHDK, CDR2 SYGVNS, per germline. The ends lost 3 bases at V and 7 bases at J; junction bases unmatched: 5. This CDR3 contains 15 residues. The CDR3 loop reads CASSDRQGAGEKLFF. The CDR3 DNA is TGTGCCAGCAGTGACCGACAGGGGGCTGGTGAAAAACTGTTTTTT. The full variable domain, rest sourced from reference TRBV25-1 and TRBJ1-4, is EADIYQTPRYLVIGTGKKITLECSQTMGHDKMYWYQQDPGMELHLIHYSYGVNSTEKGDLSSESTVSRIRTEHFPLTLESARPSHTSQYLCASSDRQGAGEKLFFGSGTQLSVL.

V and J are TRBV5-5 and TRBJ2-7; D perhaps matches TRBD2 (7 bases). There are 13 residues in the CDR3. Trimming removed 7 bases from V and 2 bases from J, with 13 bases in between. The germline CDR1 and CDR2 sequences are SGHKS and YYEKEE (reference sequence). CDR3 sequence reads: CASSGGQAYEQYF. CDR3 nucleotide sequence: TGTGCCAGCTCGGGGGGCCAGGCCTACGAGCAGTACTTC.

V and J are TRBV13 and TRBJ1-1; D is uncertain. Germline lookup yields CDR1 PRHDT and CDR2 FYEKMQ (reference sequence). The ends were cut back, 0 bases at V and 0 bases at J, with 8 bases in the middle. This CDR3 has 15 amino acids. The CDR3 DNA sequence: TGTGCCAGCAGCTTAGGCCGAACGGTGAACACTGAAGCTTTCTTT. Residues: CASSLGRTVNTEAFF.

The chain recombines TRBV5-8 with TRBJ2-5; 8 nucleotides agree with TRBD2. Germline assignment: CDR1 SGHTS and CDR2 YDEGEE. This CDR3 comprises 14 residues. V lost 5 bases, J lost 9 bases, and 12 bases stayed unmatched. CDR3 loop: CASRSRGGVSAQYF. For the CDR3, the DNA is TGTGCCAGCAGGTCCCGGGGGGGCGTCTCGGCCCAGTACTTC.

This chain joins TRBV11-2 and TRBJ2-2; D is perhaps TRBD1 (5 bases). Trimming stripped 1 base from V and 4 bases from J, with 13 bases between. The CDR3 contains 16 residues. CDR1 is SGHAT and CDR2 is FQNNGV in the germline V gene. For the CDR3, the DNA is TGTGCCAGCAGCTTAGTCGGGTCAGGGCTCACCGGGGAGCTGTTTTTT. It yields the protein CASSLVGSGLTGELFF.

The chain combines TRBV4-1 with TRBJ2-3; 12 positions agree with TRBD2. V was pared by 5 bases and J by 0 bases, with 12 bases of the junction left unmatched. This CDR3 is 19 amino acids long. Germline V CDR1 and CDR2: MGHRA, YSYEKL. CDR3: CASSSLRLAGAGSTDTQYF. The CDR3, as DNA: TGCGCCAGCAGCTCACTCAGACTAGCGGGGGCAGGGAGCACAGATACGCAGTATTTT.

This clone was recorded a few times. The J gene is TRBJ2-2, the V gene TRBV6-1; 9 positions match TRBD1. CDR3 size: 15 residues. Germline lookup yields CDR1 MNHNS and CDR2 SASEGT. V lost 6 bases, J lost 5 bases, and 7 bases stayed unmatched. CDR3 amino acids: CASRTQGAQTGELFF. DNA of the CDR3: TGTGCCAGCAGGACACAGGGGGCGCAGACCGGGGAGCTGTTTTTT.

The chain is built from TRBV7-3 and TRBJ1-2, with 7 positions matching TRBD1. Germline V gene lookup returns CDR1 SGHTA and CDR2 FQGTGA. This CDR3 comprises 14 residues. V was pared by 5 bases and J by 2 bases, with 5 bases of the junction left unmatched. CDR3 in DNA: TGTGCCAGCAGCGCCGGACAGGCAAACTATGGCTACACCTTC. Residues: CASSAGQANYGYTF.

This rearrangement joins TRBV2 to TRBJ2-5, with 9 bases aligning to TRBD2. The V gene end was trimmed by 7 bases and the J gene end by 4 bases; junction bases not matched to a gene: 7. The CDR3 has 14 amino acids. Germline CDR1 and CDR2: SNHLY and FYNNEI. CDR3 residues: CASIPSGAVETQYF. The DNA for the CDR3 is TGTGCCAGCATCCCTAGCGGGGCAGTAGAGACCCAGTACTTC.

The chain couples TRBV10-3 to TRBJ1-2, with 7 bases identical to TRBD1. The CDR3 is made up of 15 amino acids. Germline values: CDR1 ENHRY, CDR2 SYGVKD. The V segment lost 2 bases and the J segment 8 bases; nucleotides outside the gene matches: 11. CDR3 bases: TGTGCCATCAGTGAGGCCTGGGACAGTTTGTCGGGCTACACCTTC. It is translated as CAISEAWDSLSGYTF.

The rearrangement links TRBV5-4 to TRBJ2-2, with 14 bases matching TRBD2. The CDR3 length is 15 residues. The junction had 2 bases not matched to a gene; V was cut back by 4 bases and J by 6 bases. Germline V CDR1 and CDR2: SGHNT, YYREEE (reference sequence). CDR3: CASSTTSGGAGELFF. Here the CDR3 DNA reads TGTGCCAGCAGCACGACTAGCGGGGGGGCCGGGGAGCTGTTTTTT.

The V and J genes are TRBV10-2 and TRBJ2-7; TRBD1 matches at 9 bases. Germline V CDR1 and CDR2: WSHSY, SAAADI. The CDR3 is 20 residues long. J lost 2 bases, V lost 6 bases, and 23 bases had no gene match. The CDR3 here is CASSPRPGQGSTARPYEQYF. CDR3 nucleotides: TGCGCCAGCAGCCCACGCCCGGGACAGGGATCGACCGCAAGGCCCTACGAGCAGTACTTC.

This rearrangement joins TRBV9 to TRBJ2-3; 8 nucleotides align to TRBD2. Germline values: CDR1 SGDLS, CDR2 YYNGEE. The CDR3 runs to 16 residues. J gave up 1 base and V 0 bases, and 4 bases lay outside the gene matches. Here the CDR3 reads CASSVAPTSGTDTQYF. CDR3 DNA: TGTGCCAGCAGCGTAGCCCCGACTAGCGGCACAGATACGCAGTATTTT.